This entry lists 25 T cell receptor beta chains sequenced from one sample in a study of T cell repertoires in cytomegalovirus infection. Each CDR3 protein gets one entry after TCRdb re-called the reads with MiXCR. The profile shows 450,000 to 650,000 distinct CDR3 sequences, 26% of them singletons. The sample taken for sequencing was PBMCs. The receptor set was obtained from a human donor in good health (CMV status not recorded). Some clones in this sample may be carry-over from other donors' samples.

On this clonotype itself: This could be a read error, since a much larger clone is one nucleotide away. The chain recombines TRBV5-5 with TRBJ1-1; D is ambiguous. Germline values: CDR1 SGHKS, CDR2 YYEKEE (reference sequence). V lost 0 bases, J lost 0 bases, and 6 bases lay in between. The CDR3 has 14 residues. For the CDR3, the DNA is TGTGCCAGCAGCTTGGAACAGCTGAACACTGAAGCTTTCTTT. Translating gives CASSLEQLNTEAFF.

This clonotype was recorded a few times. CDR3 bases: TGTGCCAGCAGCGTAGTATCCGATCCTACCACTGAAGCTTTCTTT. Translating it yields CASSVVSDPTTEAFF. V gene TRBV9 combines with J gene TRBJ1-1; no firm D call. The CDR3 spans 15 residues. Trimming left V 0 bases short and J 4 bases short, with 13 bases between. CDR1 and CDR2 (germline): SGDLS, YYNGEE.

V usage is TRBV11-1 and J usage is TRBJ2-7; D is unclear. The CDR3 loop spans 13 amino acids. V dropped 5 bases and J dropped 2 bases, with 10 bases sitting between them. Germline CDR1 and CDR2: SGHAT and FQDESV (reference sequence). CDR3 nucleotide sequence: TGTGCCAGCAGCCAAGGGATCCCCTACGAGCAGTACTTC. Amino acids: CASSQGIPYEQYF.

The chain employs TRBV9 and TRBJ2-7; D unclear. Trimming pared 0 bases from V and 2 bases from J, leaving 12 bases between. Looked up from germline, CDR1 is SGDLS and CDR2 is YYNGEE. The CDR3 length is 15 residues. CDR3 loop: CASSVDLNSAYEQYF. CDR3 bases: TGTGCCAGCAGCGTAGACTTAAATTCTGCCTACGAGCAGTACTTC.

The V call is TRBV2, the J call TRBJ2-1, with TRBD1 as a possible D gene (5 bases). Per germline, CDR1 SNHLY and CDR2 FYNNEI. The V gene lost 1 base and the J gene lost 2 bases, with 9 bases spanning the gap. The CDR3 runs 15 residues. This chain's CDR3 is CASSEGPGTYNEQFF. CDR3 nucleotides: TGTGCCAGCAGTGAAGGCCCAGGGACCTACAATGAGCAGTTCTTC.

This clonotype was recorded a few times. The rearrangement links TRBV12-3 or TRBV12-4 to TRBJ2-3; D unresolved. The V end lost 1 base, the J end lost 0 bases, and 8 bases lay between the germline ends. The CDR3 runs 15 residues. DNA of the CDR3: TGTGCCAGCAGTTTAGGATTTTCGAGCACAGATACGCAGTATTTT. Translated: CASSLGFSSTDTQYF.

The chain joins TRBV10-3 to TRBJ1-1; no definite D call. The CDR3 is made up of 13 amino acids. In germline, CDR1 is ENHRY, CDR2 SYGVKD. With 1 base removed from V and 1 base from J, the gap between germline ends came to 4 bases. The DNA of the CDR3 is TGTGCCATCAGTGAGTTTGAGAACACTGAAGCTTTCTTT. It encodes CAISEFENTEAFF.

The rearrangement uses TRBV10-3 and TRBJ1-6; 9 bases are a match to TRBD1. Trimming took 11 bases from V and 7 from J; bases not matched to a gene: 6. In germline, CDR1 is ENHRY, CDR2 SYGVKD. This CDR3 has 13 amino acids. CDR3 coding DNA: TGTGCCGGCGGACAGGGGCAGAATTCACCCCTCCACTTT. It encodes CAGGQGQNSPLHF.

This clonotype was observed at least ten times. CDR3 DNA sequence: TGTGCCAGCAGTCTCGGGCAGTCAGGGCCAGATACGCAGTATTTT. This sequence encodes CASSLGQSGPDTQYF. J is TRBJ2-3 and V is TRBV12-3 or TRBV12-4, with D perhaps TRBD1 (5 bases). The CDR3 covers 15 residues. V lost 5 bases, J lost 4 bases, and 16 bases lay in between.

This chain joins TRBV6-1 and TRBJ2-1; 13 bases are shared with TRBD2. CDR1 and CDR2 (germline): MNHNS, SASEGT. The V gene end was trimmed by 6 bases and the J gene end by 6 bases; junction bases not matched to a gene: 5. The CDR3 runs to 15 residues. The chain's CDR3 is CASRPGTSGTNEQFF. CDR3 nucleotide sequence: TGTGCCAGCAGACCCGGGACTAGCGGGACCAATGAGCAGTTCTTC.

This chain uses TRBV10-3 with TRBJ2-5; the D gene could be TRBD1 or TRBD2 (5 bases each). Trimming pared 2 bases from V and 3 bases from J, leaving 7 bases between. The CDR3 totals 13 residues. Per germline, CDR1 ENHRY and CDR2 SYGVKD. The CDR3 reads CAISEVGEETQYF. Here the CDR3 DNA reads TGTGCCATCAGTGAGGTGGGGGAAGAGACCCAGTACTTC.

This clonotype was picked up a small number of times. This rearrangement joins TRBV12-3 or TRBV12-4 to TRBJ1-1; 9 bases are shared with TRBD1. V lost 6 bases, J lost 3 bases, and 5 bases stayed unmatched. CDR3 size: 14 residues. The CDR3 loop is CASRRTGADTEAFF. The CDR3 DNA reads TGTGCCAGCAGGAGGACAGGGGCGGACACTGAAGCTTTCTTT.

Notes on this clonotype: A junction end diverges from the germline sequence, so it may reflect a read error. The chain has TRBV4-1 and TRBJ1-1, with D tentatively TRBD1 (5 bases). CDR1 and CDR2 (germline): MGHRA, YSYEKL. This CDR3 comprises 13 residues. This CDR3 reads CTSSIDRYTEAFF. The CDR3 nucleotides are TGCACCAGCAGCATCGACAGATACACTGAAGCTTTCTTT.

The CDR3 spells CSVGLAGGNEQFF. DNA of the CDR3: TGCAGCGTTGGTCTAGCGGGAGGCAATGAGCAGTTCTTC. The rearrangement joins TRBV29-1 to TRBJ2-1; 11 bases match TRBD2. This CDR3 spans 13 amino acids. Trimming removed 4 bases from V and 6 bases from J; junction bases left unmatched: 2. Germline V gene sequence: CDR1 SQVTM, CDR2 ANQGSEA.

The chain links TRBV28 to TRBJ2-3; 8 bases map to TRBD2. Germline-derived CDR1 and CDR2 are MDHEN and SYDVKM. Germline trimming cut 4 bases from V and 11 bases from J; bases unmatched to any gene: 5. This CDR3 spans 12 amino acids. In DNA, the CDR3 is TGTGCCAGCAGTTCCGGGGGGGGGGTGCAGTATTTT. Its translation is CASSSGGGVQYF.

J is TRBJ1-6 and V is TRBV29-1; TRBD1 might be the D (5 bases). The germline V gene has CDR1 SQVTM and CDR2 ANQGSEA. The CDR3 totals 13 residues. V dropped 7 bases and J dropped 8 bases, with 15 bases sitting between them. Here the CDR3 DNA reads TGCAGCGCCCAACTGGGGCCTGATTCACCCCTCCACTTT. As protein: CSAQLGPDSPLHF.

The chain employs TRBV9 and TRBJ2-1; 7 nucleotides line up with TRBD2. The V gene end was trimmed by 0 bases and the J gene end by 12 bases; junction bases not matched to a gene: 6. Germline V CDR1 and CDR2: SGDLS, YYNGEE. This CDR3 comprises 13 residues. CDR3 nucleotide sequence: TGTGCCAGCAGCGTAGAAGGTGGGAGGGCGCAGTTCTTC. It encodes CASSVEGGRAQFF.

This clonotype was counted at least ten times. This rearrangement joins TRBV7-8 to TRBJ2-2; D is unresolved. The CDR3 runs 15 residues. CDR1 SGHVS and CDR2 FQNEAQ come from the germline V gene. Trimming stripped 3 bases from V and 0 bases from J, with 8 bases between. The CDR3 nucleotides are TGTGCCAGCAGCTTTGGCAGATCGAACACCGGGGAGCTGTTTTTT. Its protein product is CASSFGRSNTGELFF.

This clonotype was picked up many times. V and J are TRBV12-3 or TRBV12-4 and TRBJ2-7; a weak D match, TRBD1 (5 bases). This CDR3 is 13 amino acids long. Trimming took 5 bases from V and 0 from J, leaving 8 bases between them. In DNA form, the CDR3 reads TGTGCCAGCAGTACCAGGGTCTCCTACGAGCAGTACTTC. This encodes CASSTRVSYEQYF.

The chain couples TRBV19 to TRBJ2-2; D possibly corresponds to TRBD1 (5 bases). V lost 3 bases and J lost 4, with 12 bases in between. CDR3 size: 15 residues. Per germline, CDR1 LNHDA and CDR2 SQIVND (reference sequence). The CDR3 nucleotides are TGTGCCAGTAGTATTACAGGAAAGGGCACCGGGGAGCTGTTTTTT. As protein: CASSITGKGTGELFF.

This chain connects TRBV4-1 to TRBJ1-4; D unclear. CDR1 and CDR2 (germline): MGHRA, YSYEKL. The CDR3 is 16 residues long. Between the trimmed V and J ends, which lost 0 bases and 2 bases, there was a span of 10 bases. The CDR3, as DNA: TGCGCCAGCAGCCAAGAAGCAGGACCCACTAATGAAAAACTGTTTTTT. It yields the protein CASSQEAGPTNEKLFF.

The CDR3 here is CASSPKAEWRPNEQFF. The CDR3 DNA sequence: TGTGCCAGCAGTCCCAAAGCCGAATGGCGTCCCAATGAGCAGTTCTTC. This chain joins TRBV12-3 or TRBV12-4 and TRBJ2-1, with D hard to call. V dropped 5 bases and J dropped 6 bases, with 20 bases sitting between them. This CDR3 is built from 16 residues.

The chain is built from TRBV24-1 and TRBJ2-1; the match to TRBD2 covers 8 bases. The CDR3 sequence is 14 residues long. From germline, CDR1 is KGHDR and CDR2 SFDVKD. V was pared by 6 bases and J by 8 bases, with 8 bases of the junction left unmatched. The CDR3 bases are TGTGCCACCAGTATGAGCGGGAGAGGCGATGAGCAGTTCTTC. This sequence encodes CATSMSGRGDEQFF.

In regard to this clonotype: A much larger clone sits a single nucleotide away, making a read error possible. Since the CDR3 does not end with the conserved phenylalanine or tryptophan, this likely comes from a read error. CDR3 sequence: CASTNSGGTYEQYL. In DNA, the CDR3 is TGTGCCAGCACAAACTCGGGCGGGACCTACGAGCAGTACTTA. This chain joins TRBV7-2 and TRBJ2-7; tentative D call: TRBD2 (6 bases). The CDR3 has 14 residues. Germline V gives CDR1 SGHTA, CDR2 FQGNSA. V was trimmed by 7 bases and J by 2 bases, leaving 15 bases between them.

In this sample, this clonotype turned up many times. CDR3 region: CASSLVGGQTQGTQYF. In DNA form, the CDR3 reads TGTGCCAGCAGCTTAGTTGGGGGACAGACACAGGGGACCCAGTACTTC. V is TRBV7-2 and J is TRBJ2-5; TRBD1 aligns across 7 bases. The CDR3 extends over 16 amino acids. V was pared by 1 base and J by 7 bases, with 12 bases of the junction left unmatched. Germline V gene sequence: CDR1 SGHTA, CDR2 FQGNSA. Based on the CDR3 plus reference TRBV7-2 and TRBJ2-5, the full variable domain is GAGVSQSPSNKVTEKGKDVELRCDPISGHTALYWYRQSLGQGLEFLIYFQGNSAPDKSGLPSDRFSAERTGGSVSTLTIQRTQQEDSAVYLCASSLVGGQTQGTQYFGPGTRLLVL.